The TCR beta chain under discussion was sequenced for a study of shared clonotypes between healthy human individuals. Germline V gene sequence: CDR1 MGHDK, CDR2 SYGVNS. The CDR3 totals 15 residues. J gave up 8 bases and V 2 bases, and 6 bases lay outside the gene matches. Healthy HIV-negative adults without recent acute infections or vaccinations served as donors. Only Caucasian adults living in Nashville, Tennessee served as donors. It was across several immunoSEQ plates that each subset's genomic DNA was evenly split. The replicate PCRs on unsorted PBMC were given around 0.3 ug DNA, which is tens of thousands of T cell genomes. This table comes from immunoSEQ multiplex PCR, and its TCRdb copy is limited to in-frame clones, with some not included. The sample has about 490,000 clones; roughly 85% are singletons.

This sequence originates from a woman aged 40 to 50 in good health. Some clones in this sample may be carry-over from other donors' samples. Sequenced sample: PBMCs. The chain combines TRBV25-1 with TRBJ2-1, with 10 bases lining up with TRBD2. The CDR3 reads CASSERASGSYEQFF. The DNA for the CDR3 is TGTGCCAGCAGTGAAAGGGCTAGCGGGAGCTATGAGCAGTTCTTC.